Below, 31 T cell receptor beta chains from the same sample are listed, as sequenced in a study of T-cell reconstitution after alpha-beta-depleted transplantation in children. TCRbeta library construction was performed incorporating unique molecular identifiers. TCRdb re-called the PCR reads through MiXCR, storing one row per CDR3 protein. The sample includes approximately 150,000 distinct CDR3 sequences, about 8.8% of them seen just once. The material sequenced was PBMCs, mostly from graft donor cells, taken 180 days after TCRalphabeta/CD19-depleted stem cell transplant. Every receptor here comes from a female patient younger than 10 who had a stem cell transplant for congenital amegakaryocytic thrombocytopenia, so the T cells may come from the graft donor.

Ten or more counts support this clonotype. This chain uses TRBV2 with TRBJ2-1; D is uncertain. V was clipped by 5 bases and J by 3 bases, with 20 bases between them. Germline V CDR1 and CDR2: SNHLY, FYNNEI. There are 17 residues in the CDR3. The CDR3, as DNA: TGTGCCAGCAGTCCCCCGTCCGTTAGGGTCATCTACAATGAGCAGTTCTTC. Translating it yields CASSPPSVRVIYNEQFF. The whole variable domain, remainder taken from reference TRBV2 and TRBJ2-1, is EPEVTQTPSHQVTQMGQEVILRCVPISNHLYFYWYRQILGQKVEFLVSFYNNEISEKSEIFDDQFSVERPDGSNFTLKIRSTKLEDSAMYFCASSPPSVRVIYNEQFFGPGTRLTVL.

Only a few counts were recorded for this clonotype. The chain couples TRBV14 to TRBJ2-3; D is unclear. Per the germline V gene, CDR1 is SGHDN and CDR2 is FVKESK. V lost 1 base and J lost 4, with 3 bases in between. The CDR3 totals 12 residues. The CDR3 sequence: CASSQVSDTQYF. DNA for the CDR3: TGTGCCAGCAGCCAAGTTTCAGATACGCAGTATTTT.

This clonotype was seen many times. V usage is TRBV7-2 and J usage is TRBJ1-2; the D gene is possibly TRBD1 (5 bases). V gave up 4 bases and J gave up 4 bases, with 13 bases separating them. The CDR3 consists of 14 residues. The germline V gene encodes CDR1 SGHTA and CDR2 FQGNSA. CDR3 sequence (DNA): TGTGCCAGCAGCTCTCCGACAGCCTTCTATGGCTACACCTTC. As protein: CASSSPTAFYGYTF.

This clonotype was observed many times. The V gene is TRBV20-1, the J gene TRBJ2-1; D might be TRBD1 or TRBD2, each matching 5 bases. Trimming shortened V by 0 bases and J by 10 bases, and 13 bases separated the two germline ends. The CDR3 extends over 13 amino acids. Germline values: CDR1 DFQATT, CDR2 SNEGSKA (reference sequence). CDR3 region: CSARDYWGREQFF. Here the CDR3 DNA reads TGCAGTGCTAGAGATTATTGGGGACGCGAGCAGTTCTTC.

This clonotype has ten or more counts. The chain links TRBV20-1 to TRBJ2-1; 11 nucleotides line up with TRBD2. Germline CDR1 is DFQATT and CDR2 is SNEGSKA (reference sequence). V lost 3 bases to trimming and J lost 7 bases; unmatched junction nucleotides: 8. The CDR3 extends over 15 amino acids. The CDR3 region has the DNA TGCAGTGCTAGTTTTAGCGGGGGGGCCGGAAATGAGCAGTTCTTC. Encoded protein: CSASFSGGAGNEQFF.

This clonotype has only a few counts. The chain has TRBV6-1 and TRBJ2-3, with 7 bases identical to TRBD2. This CDR3 region has 18 residues. Germline CDR1 is MNHNS and CDR2 is SASEGT. V lost 2 bases and J lost 2; bases outside the gene matches: 13. In DNA, the CDR3 is TGTGCCAGCAGTGAATCTGCTAGCGGTCTGGGGTACACAGATACGCAGTATTTT. It encodes CASSESASGLGYTDTQYF.

In its sample, this clonotype was seen many times. The J gene is TRBJ2-2, the V gene TRBV4-2; unclear D gene. The V gene's germline CDR1 is LGHNA and CDR2 YNFKEQ. The V gene lost 4 bases and the J gene lost 1 base, with 10 bases spanning the gap. The CDR3 is 15 amino acids. CDR3 protein: CASSRRSGNTGELFF. DNA of the CDR3: TGTGCCAGCAGCCGCCGGTCGGGGAACACCGGGGAGCTGTTTTTT.

This clonotype was recorded at least ten times. The chain links TRBV10-1 to TRBJ2-2; a possible D gene is TRBD2 (5 bases). Germline V gives CDR1 WNHNN, CDR2 SYGVQD (reference sequence). V lost 8 bases, J lost 0 bases, and 10 bases lay in between. There are 14 residues in the CDR3. This CDR3 reads CASGRESNTGELFF. The CDR3 DNA follows: TGCGCCAGCGGGAGAGAGTCGAACACCGGGGAGCTGTTTTTT.

This clonotype has a count of ten or more. The chain has TRBV20-1 and TRBJ2-7, with 11 bases that match TRBD2. This CDR3 comprises 14 residues. Per germline, CDR1 DFQATT and CDR2 SNEGSKA (reference sequence). The V segment lost 6 bases and the J segment 3 bases; nucleotides outside the gene matches: 7. The CDR3: CSAITSGSSYEQYF. CDR3 coding DNA: TGCAGTGCGATTACTAGCGGGAGTAGCTACGAGCAGTACTTC.

Only a few counts were recorded for this clonotype. The chain employs TRBV14 and TRBJ2-7; 11 bases agree with TRBD2. This CDR3 is built from 16 residues. V lost 4 bases and J lost 3; bases outside the gene matches: 8. Per germline, CDR1 SGHDN and CDR2 FVKESK. The CDR3 DNA is TGTGCCAGCAGCCCATGGACCGGGACTAGCGGCTACGAGCAGTACTTC. This codes for CASSPWTGTSGYEQYF.

This chain joins TRBV30 and TRBJ2-1, with TRBD2 matching 9 bases. V shed 8 bases and J 0 bases; nucleotides not matched to a gene: 2. The CDR3 sequence is 13 residues long. Germline V gene lookup returns CDR1 GTSNPN and CDR2 SVGIG (reference sequence). The CDR3 spells CARSGSSYNEQFF. DNA of the CDR3: TGTGCCCGTAGCGGGAGCTCCTACAATGAGCAGTTCTTC.

This clonotype has only a few counts. The rearrangement uses TRBV6-1 and TRBJ1-5; D is uncertain. V shed 5 bases and J shed 0 bases, with 14 bases lying between them. Germline-derived CDR1 and CDR2 are MNHNS and SASEGT. The CDR3 covers 16 residues. The chain's CDR3 is CASSPAGGYSNQPQHF. For the CDR3, the DNA is TGTGCCAGCAGTCCTGCGGGAGGCTATAGCAATCAGCCCCAGCATTTT.

This clonotype came up many times. The chain combines TRBV4-1 with TRBJ2-3; 8 nucleotides align to TRBD1. The length of the CDR3 is 15 residues. CDR1 is MGHRA, CDR2 YSYEKL, per germline. Germline trimming cut 3 bases from V and 1 base from J; bases unmatched to any gene: 3. The DNA of the CDR3 is TGCGCCAGCAGCCAGCTGGACAGGGGCACAGATACGCAGTATTTT. Its translation: CASSQLDRGTDTQYF.

This clonotype has a count of ten or more. The rearrangement joins TRBV12-3 or TRBV12-4 to TRBJ2-5; 11 bases agree with TRBD1. V was clipped by 5 bases and J by 4 bases; unmatched bases: 6. The CDR3 spans 15 residues. This chain's CDR3 is CASSAGTGGIETQYF. CDR3 bases: TGTGCCAGCAGTGCCGGGACAGGGGGAATAGAGACCCAGTACTTC.

This clonotype was seen repeatedly, ten times or more. The chain joins TRBV20-1 to TRBJ1-1; 7 positions match TRBD1. Per germline, CDR1 DFQATT and CDR2 SNEGSKA (reference sequence). The CDR3 loop spans 12 amino acids. The V segment lost 7 bases and the J segment 3 bases; nucleotides outside the gene matches: 5. CDR3 protein: CSGDREDTEAFF. DNA of the CDR3: TGCAGTGGAGACAGGGAGGACACTGAAGCTTTCTTT.

This clonotype came up many times. The V call is TRBV12-3 or TRBV12-4, the J call TRBJ2-1; TRBD2 agrees at 8 bases. CDR3 size: 17 residues. J was trimmed by 3 bases and V by 4 bases; bases with no gene match: 11. CDR3 sequence: CASSSWTGGGFYNEQFF. In DNA form, the CDR3 reads TGTGCCAGCAGTTCCTGGACTGGCGGGGGGTTCTACAATGAGCAGTTCTTC.

This clonotype was observed at least ten times. The chain combines TRBV6-1 with TRBJ1-2; 9 nucleotides align to TRBD1. Looked up from germline, CDR1 is MNHNS and CDR2 is SASEGT. V trimming: 6 bases; J trimming: 8 bases; junction bases outside the gene matches: 7. The CDR3 is 13 amino acids. DNA for the CDR3: TGTGCCAGCAGCCGGACAGGGGCAGCAGGCTACACCTTC. Amino acids: CASSRTGAAGYTF.

This clonotype occurred many times. V and J are TRBV12-3 or TRBV12-4 and TRBJ1-2; tentatively, D is TRBD1 (6 bases). Trimming stripped 6 bases from V and 4 bases from J, with 18 bases between. This CDR3 region has 15 residues. The CDR3 here is CASRFSGRDTYGYTF. CDR3 DNA: TGTGCCAGCAGGTTTTCCGGCCGGGACACCTATGGCTACACCTTC.

There are a few counts of this clonotype. This chain uses TRBV5-1 with TRBJ1-1; 7 bases line up with TRBD1. The CDR3 totals 15 residues. V dropped 4 bases and J dropped 1; count of bases not matched to a gene: 7. Looked up from germline, CDR1 is SGHRS and CDR2 is YFSETQ. CDR3 DNA: TGCGCCAGCAGCGCGACAGGGAGGACGAACACTGAAGCTTTCTTT. Amino acids: CASSATGRTNTEAFF.

This clonotype has ten or more counts. The CDR3 reads CASSGGGTEETQYF. CDR3 nucleotide sequence: TGTGCCAGCAGCGGGGGGGGGACAGAAGAGACCCAGTACTTC. The V gene is TRBV7-9, the J gene TRBJ2-5; D might be TRBD1 or TRBD2, each matching 7 bases. Germline V gene lookup returns CDR1 SEHNR and CDR2 FQNEAQ (reference sequence). This CDR3 contains 14 residues. Trimming took 5 bases from V and 3 from J, leaving 13 bases between them.

This clonotype was seen repeatedly, ten times or more. The J gene is TRBJ2-1, the V gene TRBV12-3 or TRBV12-4; 9 bases match TRBD2. V lost 6 bases and J lost 1; bases outside the gene matches: 7. The CDR3 is 16 residues long. The CDR3 protein is CASSLRSGSSYNEQFF. In nucleotides, the CDR3 is TGTGCCAGCAGCCTCCGTAGCGGGAGTTCCTACAATGAGCAGTTCTTC.

This clonotype occurred many times. The rearrangement links TRBV7-2 to TRBJ2-3, with D unclear. The CDR3 is 14 residues long. Germline V CDR1 and CDR2: SGHTA, FQGNSA. V gave up 3 bases and J gave up 2 bases, with 9 bases separating them. This chain's CDR3 is CASSLAGVTDTQYF. For the CDR3, the DNA is TGTGCCAGCAGCTTGGCTGGGGTCACAGATACGCAGTATTTT.

In its sample, this clonotype was seen many times. The DNA for the CDR3 is TGTGCCAGCAGCTACCTAGCGGGAGGGAACACCGGGGAGCTGTTTTTT. It encodes CASSYLAGGNTGELFF. The V and J genes are TRBV3-1 and TRBJ2-2; 11 nucleotides match TRBD2. This CDR3 comprises 16 residues. From germline, CDR1 is LGHDT and CDR2 YNNKEL (reference sequence). Germline trimming cut 5 bases from V and 1 base from J; bases unmatched to any gene: 3.

This clonotype was counted at least ten times. The chain combines TRBV6-5 with TRBJ2-1; D is perhaps TRBD1 (7 bases). CDR1 MNHEY and CDR2 SVGAGI come from the germline V gene. The CDR3 totals 14 residues. The V gene lost 2 bases and the J gene lost 4 bases, with 9 bases spanning the gap. The CDR3 is CASSYAGQYNEQFF. In DNA, the CDR3 is TGTGCCAGCAGTTACGCGGGACAGTACAATGAGCAGTTCTTC.

In this sample, this clonotype turned up a few times. The V call is TRBV7-9, the J call TRBJ2-7, with D hard to call. The CDR3 consists of 15 residues. Trimming removed 5 bases from V and 5 bases from J, with 19 bases in between. The germline V gene has CDR1 SEHNR and CDR2 FQNEAQ (reference sequence). CDR3 in amino acids: CASSPPGRPENEQYF. CDR3 coding DNA: TGTGCCAGCAGCCCCCCCGGGCGTCCAGAGAACGAGCAGTACTTC.

As to this clonotype: A read error may explain this, as a much larger clone is one base away. J is TRBJ2-3 and V is TRBV5-1, with D possibly matching TRBD2 (7 bases). CDR3 length equals 16 residues. Germline assignment: CDR1 SGHRS and CDR2 YFSETQ. The germline V and J ends were trimmed by 0 bases and 3 bases, with 14 bases remaining between them. The CDR3 DNA follows: TGCGCCAGCAGCTTGGGATACGGGGGGCGTACAGATACGCAGTATTTT. This sequence encodes CASSLGYGGRTDTQYF.

With respect to this clonotype: A much larger clone sits a single nucleotide away, making a read error possible. The chain carries TRBV12-3 or TRBV12-4 and TRBJ1-4, with 10 bases lining up with TRBD1. The CDR3 has 13 residues. The CDR3 nucleotides read TGTGCCGGCAGACAGGGGGCGACTGAAAAACTGTTTTTT. Residues: CAGRQGATEKLFF.

The sample holds many counts of this clonotype. The chain recombines TRBV2 with TRBJ2-1, with D uncertain. This CDR3 spans 11 amino acids. Trimming left V 4 bases short and J 4 bases short, with 2 bases between. The germline gives CDR1 SNHLY, CDR2 FYNNEI. The CDR3 DNA follows: TGTGCCAGCAGTGTATACAATGAGCAGTTCTTC. Its protein product is CASSVYNEQFF.

The chain employs TRBV30 and TRBJ2-1, with D possibly being TRBD1 (6 bases). V dropped 1 base and J dropped 4 bases, with 11 bases sitting between them. The CDR3 sequence is 14 residues long. Germline CDR1 GTSNPN, CDR2 SVGIG (reference sequence). CDR3 nucleotide sequence: TGTGCCTGGAGTGGAACAGGGAGTTACAATGAGCAGTTCTTC. Its translation: CAWSGTGSYNEQFF.

This clonotype was seen many times. The gene calls are TRBV12-3 or TRBV12-4 and TRBJ2-7; D is perhaps TRBD1 (6 bases). This CDR3 is 14 amino acids long. The V and J ends lost 1 base and 0 bases respectively, with 7 bases between them. As DNA, the CDR3 is TGTGCCAGCAGTTTAGACAGGGACTCCTACGAGCAGTACTTC. Its translation: CASSLDRDSYEQYF.

In this sample, this clonotype turned up many times. The genes are TRBV29-1 and TRBJ1-2; no clear D gene. The CDR3 runs to 14 residues. The germline V and J ends were trimmed by 2 bases and 2 bases, with 12 bases remaining between them. In germline, CDR1 is SQVTM, CDR2 ANQGSEA. The CDR3 DNA sequence: TGCAGCGTTGAACTGGTCACAGAAAACTATGGCTACACCTTC. Protein product: CSVELVTENYGYTF.